Listed below are T cell receptor beta chains from one sample, sequenced in a study of early T cells in non-severe SARS-CoV-2 infection. TCRdb redid the calling of the 5' RACE reads with MiXCR, one entry per CDR3 protein. Of some 64,000 distinct CDR3 sequences listed, 10% to 12% are singletons. The specimen sequenced was whole blood. The source of these receptors is an adult who was a healthcare worker with PCR-confirmed SARS-CoV-2 infection or an uninfected control (not recorded which). Each CDR3 is given with its conserved first and last residue. The D gene is left open where the match is weak. Clone size is shown for a subset of rows, as once, few, many or a class of expanded clone.

v_gene,j_gene,d_gene,abundance,CDR3nt,CDR3aa
TRBV20-1,TRBJ1-3,.,.,TGCAGTGCTAGAGATGGGGGTAACGGAAACACCATATATTTT,CSARDGGNGNTIYF
TRBV7-8,TRBJ2-2,.,.,TGTGCCAGCAGCCCCGGATTGATGGGAACAGGGCGGGCCGGGGAGCTGTTTTTT,CASSPGLMGTGRAGELFF
TRBV28,TRBJ2-5,.,many,TGTGCCAGCGAGGGGGGCAGCGGGGAGACCCAGTACTTC,CASEGGSGETQYF
TRBV6-1,TRBJ1-2,TRBD1,.,TGTGCCAGCAGTGAATGGGACAGTACCTATGGCTACACCTTC,CASSEWDSTYGYTF
TRBV12-5,TRBJ1-1,.,many,TGTGCTAGTGGCTCGGACTCGGGTGAAGCTTTCTTT,CASGSDSGEAFF
TRBV29-1,TRBJ2-3,TRBD2,.,TGCAGCGTTGCCCGGACTAGCGGGAGCACAGATACGCAGTATTTT,CSVARTSGSTDTQYF
TRBV2,TRBJ2-5,.,few,TGTGCCACCCGGGGGAGTCAAGAGACCCAGTACTTC,CATRGSQETQYF
TRBV10-3,TRBJ1-5,.,few,TGTGCCATCAGTGAGGAGGAGCCCCAGCATTTT,CAISEEEPQHF
TRBV18,TRBJ2-3,TRBD2,few,TGTGCCAGCTCACCACCGGATGCTAGCGGGGGAGGCACAGATACGCAGTATTTT,CASSPPDASGGGTDTQYF
TRBV20-1,TRBJ2-3,TRBD2,.,TGCAGTGCTAGAGTAGCGGGGGTTTACCTTAGCACAGATACGCAGTATTTT,CSARVAGVYLSTDTQYF
TRBV28,TRBJ2-7,TRBD1,.,TGTGCCAGCAGCCAGGGGGCTAAGGTCGAGCAGTACTTC,CASSQGAKVEQYF
TRBV20-1,TRBJ2-3,.,few,TGCAGTGCTCCCTCACGGGGAGATACGCAGTATTTT,CSAPSRGDTQYF
TRBV2,TRBJ1-5,.,once,TGTGCCAGCAACGGGGGAGGCCCACAGCCCCAGCATTTT,CASNGGGPQPQHF
TRBV29-1,TRBJ2-2,.,few,TGCAGCGTTGGGACGGGGAACATTGGCACCGGGGAGCTGTTTTTT,CSVGTGNIGTGELFF
TRBV20-1,TRBJ2-1,.,.,TGCAGTGCTAGCTTGTCCAATGAGCAGTTCTTC,CSASLSNEQFF
TRBV7-9,TRBJ2-5,TRBD1,.,TGTGCCAGCAGCTTAGGGGACAGGGCCCTCCAAGAGACCCAGTACTTC,CASSLGDRALQETQYF
TRBV29-1,TRBJ2-5,.,many,TGCAGCGTTGTCCGCGCGGGGGAGACCCAGTACTTC,CSVVRAGETQYF
TRBV7-9,TRBJ1-2,TRBD1,few,TGTGCCAGCAGCCATGTATCGGGCGCAGGGGGCAATGGCTACACCTTC,CASSHVSGAGGNGYTF
TRBV28,TRBJ2-2,TRBD1,.,TGTGCCAGCAGCTCCGGACAGGGGGGCGGGGAGCTGTTTTTT,CASSSGQGGGELFF
TRBV3-1,TRBJ2-1,.,many,TGTGCCAGCAGCCAAGATCGCAAGCGGCGGAAGGATGAGCAGTTCTTC,CASSQDRKRRKDEQFF
TRBV7-2,TRBJ2-7,.,.,TGTGCCAGCAGCTTGACAGTATACGAGCAGTACTTC,CASSLTVYEQYF
TRBV19,TRBJ2-1,TRBD1,.,TGTGCCAGTAGGGGTGAGGGCAGGGGGCTGTCCCAGTTCTTC,CASRGEGRGLSQFF
TRBV13,TRBJ2-1,.,.,TGTGCCAGCAGCTTAGGACAGGGTGGTCGGGATGAGCAGTTCTTC,CASSLGQGGRDEQFF
TRBV2,TRBJ2-2,.,few,TGTGCCAGCAATTCCAGGATTGGCACCGGGGAGCTGTTTTTT,CASNSRIGTGELFF
TRBV12-3/TRBV12-4,TRBJ1-2,.,many,TGTGCCAGCAGCGAGGTGTCCTATGGCTACACCTTC,CASSEVSYGYTF
TRBV6-5,TRBJ2-7,TRBD1,.,TGTGCCAGCAGCCGGGACAGGCGTACGGACCAGCAGTACTTC,CASSRDRRTDQQYF
TRBV19,TRBJ2-2,.,many,TGTGCCAGTAGTATAAAGGGACCCTCGAACACCGGGGAGCTGTTTTTT,CASSIKGPSNTGELFF
TRBV9,TRBJ2-1,TRBD2,.,TGTGCCAGCAGCGTAGTAGGACTAGCAACCAATGAGCAGTTCTTC,CASSVVGLATNEQFF
TRBV2,TRBJ1-5,TRBD1,many,TGTGCCAGCAAAAGTACAGGGGTTCAGCCCCAGCATTTT,CASKSTGVQPQHF
TRBV5-1,TRBJ1-2,TRBD1,many,TGCGCCAGCAGCTTACAGGGGAACTATGGCTACACCTTC,CASSLQGNYGYTF
TRBV30,TRBJ1-1,.,many,TGTGCCTGGAGTTGGGGCAGCTTGAACACTGAAGCTTTCTTT,CAWSWGSLNTEAFF
TRBV20-1,TRBJ2-2,.,many,TGCAGTGCTACCACTGGGAGAACCGGGGAGCTGTTTTTT,CSATTGRTGELFF
TRBV11-2,TRBJ2-1,.,many,TGTGCCAGCAGCTTAGACCCCCGGGACCTGACAGATGAGCAGTTCTTC,CASSLDPRDLTDEQFF
TRBV12-3/TRBV12-4,TRBJ2-5,.,many,TGTGCCAGCAGTTCGGGCGCCCGGGGCTTTCAAGAGACCCAGTACTTC,CASSSGARGFQETQYF
TRBV24-1,TRBJ2-1,TRBD2,many,TGTGCCACCAGTGATTCACGACTAGCGGCCTCCAATGAGCAGTTCTTC,CATSDSRLAASNEQFF
TRBV7-9,TRBJ2-7,.,.,TGTGCCAGCAGCTTAGACGGTCCCTACGAGCAGTACTTC,CASSLDGPYEQYF
TRBV7-9,TRBJ2-7,.,many,TGTGCCAGCAGCTTAGGGCAGGAGCAGTACTTC,CASSLGQEQYF
TRBV9,TRBJ1-1,.,many,TGTGCCAGCAGCGTAGGTTCCAGAGTCGAGTTT,CASSVGSRVEF
TRBV3-1,TRBJ2-1,.,once,TGTGCCAGCAGCCTCGCTAGAGTGGGGAACAATGAGCAGTTCTTC,CASSLARVGNNEQFF
TRBV6-5,TRBJ2-7,TRBD1,.,TGTGCCAGCAGTTACGGACAGGGGGCATCCTACGAGCAGTACTTC,CASSYGQGASYEQYF
TRBV6-5,TRBJ1-2,TRBD1,.,TGTGCCAGCAGCGCCGGGACAGGGGGCGCGGGCGGCTACACCTTC,CASSAGTGGAGGYTF
TRBV12-3/TRBV12-4,TRBJ2-5,TRBD1,few,TGTGCCAGCAGCCTCGCTACAGGGGGAGAGACCCAGTACTTC,CASSLATGGETQYF
TRBV30,TRBJ2-3,TRBD2,.,TGTGCCGCGGGGGGGTCTAGCACAGATACGCAGTATTTT,CAAGGSSTDTQYF
TRBV7-2,TRBJ1-1,.,many,TGTGCCAGCAGCTTCCGCCAAGGTAACACTGAAGCTTTCTTT,CASSFRQGNTEAFF
TRBV7-9,TRBJ1-3,.,.,TGTGCCAGCAGCAGGACTGCTACTGGAAACACCATATATTTT,CASSRTATGNTIYF
TRBV27,TRBJ1-2,.,.,TGTGCCAGCAGTCTCGACGTAGGAACACCCTATGGCTACACCTTC,CASSLDVGTPYGYTF
TRBV12-3/TRBV12-4,TRBJ1-4,.,few,TGTGCCAGCAGACTTTCCGGGCAGGGTAATGAAAAACTGTTTTTT,CASRLSGQGNEKLFF
TRBV5-1,TRBJ1-2,TRBD1,many,TGCGCCAGCAGCACAGGACAGGGTGCGGTCTATGGCTACACCTTC,CASSTGQGAVYGYTF
TRBV7-2,TRBJ2-5,.,few,TGTGCCAGCAGCTTAGGGCCCCGAGAGACCCAGTACTTC,CASSLGPRETQYF
TRBV5-4,TRBJ1-1,.,many,TGTGCCAGCAGCTTGATAGGGGTGAACACTGAAGCTTTCTTT,CASSLIGVNTEAFF